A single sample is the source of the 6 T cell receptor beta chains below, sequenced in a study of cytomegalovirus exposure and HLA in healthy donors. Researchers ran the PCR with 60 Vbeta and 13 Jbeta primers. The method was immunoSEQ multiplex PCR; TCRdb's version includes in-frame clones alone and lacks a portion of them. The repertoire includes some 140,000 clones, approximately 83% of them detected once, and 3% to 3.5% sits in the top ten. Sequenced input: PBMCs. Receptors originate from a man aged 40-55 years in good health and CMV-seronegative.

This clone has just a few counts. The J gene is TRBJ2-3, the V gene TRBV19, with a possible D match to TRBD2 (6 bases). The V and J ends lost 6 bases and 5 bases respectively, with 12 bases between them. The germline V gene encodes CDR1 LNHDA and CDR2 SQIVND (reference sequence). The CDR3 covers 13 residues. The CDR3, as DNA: TGTGCCAGTAGATCCGGGGGAGAAGATACGCAGTATTTT. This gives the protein CASRSGGEDTQYF.

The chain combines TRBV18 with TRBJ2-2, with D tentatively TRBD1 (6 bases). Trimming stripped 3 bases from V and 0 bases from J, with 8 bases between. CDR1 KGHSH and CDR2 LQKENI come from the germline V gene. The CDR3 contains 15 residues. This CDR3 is CASSPDSANTGELFF. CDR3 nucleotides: TGTGCCAGCTCACCGGACAGCGCGAACACCGGGGAGCTGTTTTTT.

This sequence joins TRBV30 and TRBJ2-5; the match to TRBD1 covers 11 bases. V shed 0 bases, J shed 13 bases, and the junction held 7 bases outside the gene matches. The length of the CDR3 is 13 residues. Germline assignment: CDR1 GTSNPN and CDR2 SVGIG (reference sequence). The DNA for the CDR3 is TGTGCCTGGAGTGTGTCGGACAGGGGGCCGCGGTACTTC. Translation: CAWSVSDRGPRYF.

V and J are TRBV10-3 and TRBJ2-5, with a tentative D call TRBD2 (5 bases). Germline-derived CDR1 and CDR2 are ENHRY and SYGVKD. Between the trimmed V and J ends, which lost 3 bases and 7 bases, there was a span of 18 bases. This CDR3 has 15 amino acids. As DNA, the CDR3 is TGTGCCATCAGTGACTCCGGATGGAGTGAGGGGACCCAGTACTTC. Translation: CAISDSGWSEGTQYF.

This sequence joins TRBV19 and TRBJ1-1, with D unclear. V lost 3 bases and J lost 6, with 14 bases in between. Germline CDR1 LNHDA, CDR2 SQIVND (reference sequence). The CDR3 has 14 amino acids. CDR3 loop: CASSISFSTAEAFF. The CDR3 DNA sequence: TGTGCCAGTAGTATTTCCTTTAGTACAGCTGAAGCTTTCTTT.

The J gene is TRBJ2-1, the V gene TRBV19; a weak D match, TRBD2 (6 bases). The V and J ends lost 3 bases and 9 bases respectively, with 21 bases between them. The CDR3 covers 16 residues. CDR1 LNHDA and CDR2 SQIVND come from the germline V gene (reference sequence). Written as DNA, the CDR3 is TGTGCCAGTAGTATCTTCGGGCCTACACTGCGGGGTGAGCAGTTCTTC. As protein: CASSIFGPTLRGEQFF.